These T cell receptor beta chains were read from a single sample in a study of T cell responses to AZD1222 COVID-19 vaccine. TCRdb's table, derived via immunoSEQ multiplex PCR, lists solely in-frame clones and lacks some. The sample gives about 120,000 clones, 91% of which show up once; about 5.3% is in the top ten. The sample was peripheral blood, taken on day 0 of AZD1222 vaccination. Source of these receptors: an adult in good health. Each CDR3 is given with its conserved first and last residue. D genes are given only for firm matches.

D gene	V gene	J gene	CDR3 DNA	CDR3 protein
TRBD1	TRBV28	TRBJ1-2	TGTGCCAGCAGTTTTCCGGGACAGGTCTATGGCTACACCTTC	CASSFPGQVYGYTF
-	TRBV27	TRBJ1-5	TGTGCCAGCAGTCCCTCAGGCCTTCAGCCCCAGCATTTT	CASSPSGLQPQHF
-	TRBV7-2	TRBJ2-1	TGTGCCAGCAGCTTACTCCCTTCAACCAATGAGCAGTTCTTC	CASSLLPSTNEQFF
-	TRBV9	TRBJ2-1	TGTGCCAGCAGCGTATCAGGGGACACCTACAATGAGCAGTTCTTC	CASSVSGDTYNEQFF
-	TRBV28	TRBJ1-4	TGTGCCAGCTCTCGGGGACCTCCGGGTGAAAAACTGTTTTTT	CASSRGPPGEKLFF
-	TRBV29-1	TRBJ2-7	TGCAGCGTTGCCCGTGGGGGGGCCGAGCAGTACTTC	CSVARGGAEQYF
TRBD1	TRBV11-2	TRBJ2-2	TGTGCCAGCAGCCTGACAGGGACGAACACCGGGGAGCTGTTTTTT	CASSLTGTNTGELFF
-	TRBV10-3	TRBJ2-1	TGTGCCATTAGTCGCGAGGGCGCAGGGTCGAATGAGCAGTTCTTC	CAISREGAGSNEQFF
-	TRBV7-3	TRBJ2-3	TGTGCCAGCAGCTGGGGCGGGAATACAGATACGCAGTATTTT	CASSWGGNTDTQYF
-	TRBV10-2	TRBJ2-2	TGCGCCAGCAGTGAGTCGGTCTTTGGTGGTGGTAGATCCGGGGAGCTGTTTTTT	CASSESVFGGGRSGELFF
-	TRBV29-1	TRBJ1-1	TGCAGCGTTGGTGGTACCATGAACACTGAAGCTTTCTTT	CSVGGTMNTEAFF
TRBD1	TRBV5-6	TRBJ1-1	TGTGCCAGCAGACAGGGACAGTTGAACACTGAAGCTTTCTTT	CASRQGQLNTEAFF
-	TRBV7-9	TRBJ1-4	TGTGCCAGCAGCTTAAATGGCAACCCTAATGAAAAACTGTTTTTT	CASSLNGNPNEKLFF
-	TRBV6-5	TRBJ2-1	TGTGCCACCCATAGGGGCGATGAGCAGTTCTTC	CATHRGDEQFF
TRBD1	TRBV3-1/TRBV3-2	TRBJ2-7	TGTGCCAGCAGTCAGGGGGCGCCCGACGAGCAGTACTTC	CASSQGAPDEQYF
-	TRBV5-6	TRBJ1-6	TGTGCCAGCAGTTCCGGGACATCGGGGATTCCCCTCCACTTT	CASSSGTSGIPLHF
-	TRBV3-1/TRBV3-2	TRBJ1-1	TGTGCCAGCAGCCAGGGTCCGGGGGTCACTGAAGCTTTCTTT	CASSQGPGVTEAFF
TRBD1	TRBV5-6	TRBJ1-5	TGTGCCAGCAGCTTGGGACGTACGGGACAGAGGGGTCAGCCCCAGCATTTT	CASSLGRTGQRGQPQHF
TRBD2	TRBV19	TRBJ2-3	TGTGCCAGTAGTTTTCGACTAGCGGGAAGGGCAGATACGCAGTATTTT	CASSFRLAGRADTQYF
-	TRBV7-9	TRBJ2-1	TGTGCCAGCGGGGGTTTTATGGGGGGTAATGAGCAGTTCTTC	CASGGFMGGNEQFF
-	TRBV2	TRBJ1-2	TGTGCCAGCAGTCCCGCAGGTCGGATCACCTTC	CASSPAGRITF
-	TRBV6-5	TRBJ1-2	TGTGCCAGCAGTTACTCCTCACGAAATGGCTACACCTTC	CASSYSSRNGYTF
TRBD1	TRBV7-3	TRBJ1-2	TGTGCCAGCAGCGCCAGGGGGGACTATGGCTACACCTTC	CASSARGDYGYTF
-	TRBV5-1	TRBJ1-2	TGCGCCAGCAGCTTGATAGGGTCTGAGGGCTACACCTTC	CASSLIGSEGYTF
-	TRBV2	TRBJ2-7	TGTGCCAGCAAGGCGGCAGGTCCGGCTCATAGGGAGCAGTACTTC	CASKAAGPAHREQYF
-	TRBV28	TRBJ1-1	TGTGCCAGCAGTTTGCAGGGGTTGAGGGTATCTGCTTTCTTT	CASSLQGLRVSAFF
TRBD1	TRBV9	TRBJ2-6	TGTGCCAGCAGCGTAAATAGGGACAGGCCCCCCACTTTCTCTGGGGCCAACGTCCTGACTTTC	CASSVNRDRPPTFSGANVLTF
-	TRBV15	TRBJ2-2	TGTGCCACCAGCAACGCCGGGGAGCTGTTTTTT	CATSNAGELFF
-	TRBV25-1	TRBJ1-1	TGTGCCAGCAGTCGAGGGGGGAGCACTGAAGCTTTCTTT	CASSRGGSTEAFF